This entry features one T cell receptor beta chain sequence. This entry comes from a study of shared clonotypes between healthy human individuals. Germline assignment: CDR1 SGHVS and CDR2 FNYEAQ. V lost 4 bases and J lost 10, with 8 bases in between. The CDR3 spans 11 residues. Each subset's genomic DNA was shared equally among a number of immunoSEQ plates. Libraries were prepared by immunoSEQ multiplex PCR; TCRdb keeps only in-frame clonotypes and omits some of them. Of around 430,000 clones detected, 75% to 85% appear once; the ten largest clones hold roughly an eighth. For unsorted samples, genomic DNA was extracted from around 95 million PBMCs.

The sequenced sample was PBMCs. This sequence originates from a woman aged 40 to 50 in good health. Some clones in this sample may be carry-over from other donors' samples. The V call is TRBV7-6, the J call TRBJ2-1; no definite D call. Here the CDR3 reads CASSSLKEQFF. The CDR3 DNA reads as TGTGCCAGCAGCTCCCTCAAGGAGCAGTTCTTC.